The text below deals with one TCR beta chain. Its antigen remains unidentified. Base qualities were left out, and no much larger clone turns up one base away. The sample contains more than one DNA sequence encoding this CDR3. TCRbeta CDR3 regions were amplified from genomic DNA using the immunoSEQ Assay, a bias-controlled multiplex PCR. The published analysis was carried out like this. Nucleated cell counts per sample were estimated from amplification of reference gene primers within the assay. To quantify the absolute abundance of each unique TCRbeta CDR3 rearrangement, sequence reads were collapsed and filtered. Productive Simpson clonality was computed per sample as the square root of Simpson's diversity index over productive rearrangements. The clones in this table, taken by TCRdb from immuneACCESS, are in-frame only. Not every clone is retained; where verified, under half of the shortfall comes from an unresolved V gene, and the cause of the rest is unknown. The DNA was the basis for D and trimming; V, J and clone size are from that table. For this sample the table gives about 250,000 clones, of which approximately 86% were detected only once. The leading ten clones occupy around 1.7% of the sample.

This entry comes from a study of blood T cell repertoires in COVID-19 (dated by TCRdb to 2018 to 2021). A note on the overall study: Collaborator samples came from the United States, Italy and Spain and covered acute and convalescent phases of COVID-19. The prospective study material was composed of cDNA or gDNA derived from T cells, B-cell-depleted T cells, or PBMCs. Deeply sampled blood TCRbeta repertoires from subjects exposed to, actively infected with, or recovered from COVID-19 were included in the dataset. The repertoires were released in a freely available public database meant as a resource for research on the immune response to SARS-CoV-2. The samples were drawn from two sources: the first 160 participants of the ongoing ImmuneRACE study, and 950 to 1,500 subjects contributed by 6 global collaborators. Nearly every sample came with metadata listing a de-identified subject ID, COVID-19 status, age in years and sex. Where available, HLA class I and class II types were taken from metadata supplied by the sample provider and were not determined by assay-based typing. The investigation overall reported the following: Clinical and demographic metadata were provided uncurated, with the amount varying by source and participant.

Another Seattle source contributed samples from volunteer blood donors who had recovered from COVID-19. Collaborating institutions collected whole blood in K2EDTA tubes following their own protocols. For TCRbeta analysis, collaborators shipped samples as frozen whole blood, isolated PBMCs, or DNA extracted from either of those sample types. Including cysteine and phenylalanine, the CDR3 has 14 amino acids. This entry keeps only the CDR3 DNA: 42 bases, framed from base 1. The germline V gene specifies MDHEN as CDR1 and SYDVKM as CDR2. V is cut by 3 bases and J by 1 base, and the space between the germline ends is 8 bases.

This sequence uses TRBV28 and TRBJ2-3; the D segment cannot be called with confidence. This sequence was found in an older woman who had recovered from COVID-19. Sequenced material: peripheral blood. CDR3 region: CASSFLSGTDTQYF. The sequenced DNA: TGTGCCAGCAGTTTTTTATCGGGCACAGATACGCAGTATTTT.